This T cell receptor (beta chain) was profiled in a study of cytomegalovirus exposure and HLA in healthy donors. Profiled with immunoSEQ multiplex PCR; TCRdb holds only in-frame clones, not every one. The data show tens of thousands of clones, with 93% seen just once and 0.55% to 0.75% held by the top ten. It was the roughly 130-subject validation cohort, separate from the approximately 700-subject first cohort, to which the donors belonged. Germline V CDR1 and CDR2: KGHSH, LQKENI. The length of the CDR3 is 13 residues. Deletions cut 2 bases from V and 5 bases from J, with 9 bases between. The TCR comes from a man younger than 35 in good health and CMV-seronegative. The rearrangement uses TRBV18 and TRBJ1-1; D unclear. Sequencing was performed on PBMCs. The CDR3 nucleotides read TGTGCCAGCTCACCAACAGAAGGTACTGAAGCTTTCTTT. Its translation: CASSPTEGTEAFF.